Presented here are 8 T cell receptor beta chains from one specimen sequenced in a study of shared clonotypes between healthy human individuals. Sequencing was performed with immunoSEQ multiplex PCR; in TCRdb, only in-frame clones are kept and a portion is missing. The sample has over 1.4 million clones, more than 95% seen once. Sequencing was performed on naive CD4+ T cells sorted from blood. Subset: CD45RA+ positively selected. These receptors were obtained from a man aged 25 to 40 in good health.

The chain has TRBV10-2 and TRBJ1-5; no firm D call. Per germline, CDR1 WSHSY and CDR2 SAAADI. Trimming took 1 base from V and 7 from J, leaving 11 bases between them. CDR3 length: 14 amino acids. The CDR3 is CASSEWSGDQPQHF. In DNA, the CDR3 is TGCGCCAGCAGTGAGTGGTCAGGAGACCAGCCCCAGCATTTT.

The rearrangement links TRBV28 to TRBJ1-3; TRBD1 agrees at 8 bases. The germline V gene encodes CDR1 MDHEN and CDR2 SYDVKM. The J segment lost 0 bases and the V segment lost 8 bases, leaving 3 bases of the junction unmatched. The CDR3 length is 14 residues. The CDR3 here is CASVTGGSGNTIYF. CDR3 nucleotides: TGTGCCAGCGTAACAGGGGGCTCTGGAAACACCATATATTTT.

V is TRBV9 and J is TRBJ2-3; possibly TRBD1 for D (6 bases). The CDR3 length is 16 residues. The germline CDR1 and CDR2 sequences are SGDLS and YYNGEE. Trimming left V 0 bases short and J 6 bases short, with 17 bases between. CDR3: CASSVATGLTSDTQYF. CDR3 DNA sequence: TGTGCCAGCAGCGTAGCTACAGGGTTAACCTCCGATACGCAGTATTTT.

The V gene is TRBV7-9, the J gene TRBJ2-3; 8 bases agree with TRBD1. The CDR3 sequence is 17 residues long. V trimming: 5 bases; J trimming: 1 base; junction bases outside the gene matches: 11. Germline V CDR1 and CDR2: SEHNR, FQNEAQ (reference sequence). In DNA form, the CDR3 reads TGTGCCAGCAGCCCCGCTCAGGGGGCAGGGGGCACAGATACGCAGTATTTT. Amino acid sequence: CASSPAQGAGGTDTQYF.

The chain carries TRBV7-9 and TRBJ2-2, with 10 positions matching TRBD1. Germline values: CDR1 SEHNR, CDR2 FQNEAQ (reference sequence). J was trimmed by 1 base and V by 4 bases; bases with no gene match: 12. This CDR3 region has 19 residues. The CDR3 coding sequence is TGTGCCAGCAGCTCATTCCCGACAGGGGGCTTGGGGAACACCGGGGAGCTGTTTTTT. This sequence encodes CASSSFPTGGLGNTGELFF.

The chain joins TRBV6-1 to TRBJ1-1; D is unclear. Germline V gene lookup returns CDR1 MNHNS and CDR2 SASEGT. Trimming took 4 bases from V and 4 from J, leaving 10 bases between them. The length of the CDR3 is 13 residues. The CDR3 nucleotides read TGTGCCAGCAGTGGAAAGGGTGCCACTGAAGCTTTCTTT. The encoded protein is CASSGKGATEAFF.

This clone was picked up one time. V usage is TRBV6-4 and J usage is TRBJ2-2; D unresolved. Trimming stripped 2 bases from V and 0 bases from J, with 4 bases between. From germline, CDR1 is MRHNA and CDR2 SNTAGT. The CDR3 is 14 residues long. The CDR3 protein is CASSDVANTGELFF. The CDR3 DNA is TGTGCCAGCAGTGACGTCGCGAACACCGGGGAGCTGTTTTTT.

V is TRBV10-3 and J is TRBJ2-1; 14 positions match TRBD2. Per the germline V gene, CDR1 is ENHRY and CDR2 is SYGVKD. After removal of 8 bases from V and 2 bases from J, the junction contained 8 bases not matched to a gene. This CDR3 comprises 17 residues. CDR3 nucleotide sequence: TGTGCCATCGCCGGGACTAGCGGGAGTCGGACCTACAATGAGCAGTTCTTC. Its translation: CAIAGTSGSRTYNEQFF.